Each of the 10 T cell receptor beta chains below was sequenced from the same sample in a study of T cells after posttransplantation cyclophosphamide. TCRdb's table, derived via immunoSEQ multiplex PCR, lists solely in-frame clones and lacks some. The sample has approximately 12,000 clones, about 1.9% seen once. Cyclophosphamide on days +3 and +4 followed busulfan-fludarabine conditioning and a marrow graft. The specimen comprised PBMCs, sampled after allogeneic stem cell transplant with posttransplant cyclophosphamide. These receptors were obtained from a male patient younger than 45 who received an allogeneic stem cell transplant from a related donor, was CMV-positive, and had no GVHD. Some of the T cells may derive from the graft donor.

This clone was counted only a few times. The chain is built from TRBV4-3 and TRBJ2-3; tentative D call: TRBD1 (6 bases). Per germline, CDR1 LGHNA and CDR2 YSLEER. The CDR3 has 17 residues. V was shortened by 0 bases and J by 3 bases, with 16 bases between the two germline ends. The CDR3, as DNA: TGCGCCAGCAGCCAAGAGGCCTGGGGGCGCAGAACAGATACGCAGTATTTT. Translated, it gives CASSQEAWGRRTDTQYF.

This clone was seen a few times. The chain is built from TRBV9 and TRBJ2-3; tentatively, D is TRBD2 (6 bases). Germline values: CDR1 SGDLS, CDR2 YYNGEE. The CDR3 is made up of 14 amino acids. V lost 3 bases to trimming and J lost 4 bases, with 12 bases between them. Here the CDR3 reads CASSAMTSPDTQYF. For the CDR3, the DNA is TGTGCCAGCAGCGCTATGACTAGTCCAGATACGCAGTATTTT. The full variable domain, in which reference TRBV9 and TRBJ2-3 provide the parts outside the CDR3, is DSGVTQTPKHLITATGQRVTLRCSPRSGDLSVYWYQQSLDQGLQFLIQYYNGEERAKGNILERFSAQQFPDLHSELNLSSLELGDSALYFCASSAMTSPDTQYFGPGTRLTVL.

This clone was found a few times. The gene calls are TRBV5-1 and TRBJ2-3; 9 bases fit TRBD2. CDR1 and CDR2 from the germline V gene are SGHRS and YFSETQ. The CDR3 runs to 16 residues. The V and J ends lost 6 bases and 4 bases, in that order; junction bases with no gene match: 12. CDR3 sequence: CASTPEGIAGADTQYF. Here the CDR3 DNA reads TGCGCCAGCACGCCGGAGGGGATAGCGGGAGCAGATACGCAGTATTTT. The full variable domain, completed using reference TRBV5-1 and TRBJ2-3, is KAGVTQTPRYLIKTRGQQVTLSCSPISGHRSVSWYQQTPGQGLQFLFEYFSETQRNKGNFPGRFSGRQFSNSRSEMNVSTLELGDSALYLCASTPEGIAGADTQYFGPGTRLTVL.

Only a few counts were recorded for this clone. The J gene is TRBJ2-7, the V gene TRBV10-3; 7 positions match TRBD2. The CDR3 is 14 residues long. CDR1 is ENHRY, CDR2 SYGVKD, per germline. Losses at the gene ends were 7 bases for V and 1 base for J; bases not matched to a gene: 7. CDR3 nucleotides: TGTGCCATCAACGGGGGGAGCGGTTCCTACGAGCAGTACTTC. It yields the protein CAINGGSGSYEQYF.

The chain carries TRBV28 and TRBJ2-1; the D gene is possibly TRBD1 (6 bases). CDR3 length equals 17 residues. Deletions cut 5 bases from V and 7 bases from J, with 24 bases between. From germline, CDR1 is MDHEN and CDR2 SYDVKM. DNA of the CDR3: TGTGCCAGCAGTGCGCGATTAAGGGGGTATGGTTTAAATGAGCAGTTCTTC. It is translated as CASSARLRGYGLNEQFF.

This clone was seen a handful of times. The rearrangement joins TRBV6-6 to TRBJ2-7; 7 positions agree with TRBD2. V trimming: 4 bases; J trimming: 4 bases; junction bases outside the gene matches: 13. CDR3 length: 16 amino acids. Per germline, CDR1 MNHNY and CDR2 SVGAGI (reference sequence). The CDR3 reads CASSLIGASGLYEQYF. For the CDR3, the DNA is TGTGCCAGCAGTTTAATTGGGGCTAGCGGACTTTACGAGCAGTACTTC.

In this sample, this clone turned up a few times. This chain links TRBV5-4 with TRBJ2-5; D remains unclear. The CDR3 is made up of 14 amino acids. The germline V gene encodes CDR1 SGHNT and CDR2 YYREEE (reference sequence). The V gene lost 1 base and the J gene lost 7 bases, with 14 bases spanning the gap. DNA of the CDR3: TGTGCCAGCAGCTTGTCCCTAGAGGTCATGACCCAGTACTTC. Protein sequence: CASSLSLEVMTQYF.

The genes are TRBV6-5 and TRBJ2-7, with TRBD1 as a possible D gene (6 bases). Deletions cut 7 bases from V and 7 bases from J, with 20 bases between. Per the germline V gene, CDR1 is MNHEY and CDR2 is SVGAGI. The CDR3 is 14 residues long. CDR3: CASKEAWTAREQYF. The CDR3 DNA sequence: TGTGCCAGCAAGGAAGCCTGGACAGCGCGGGAGCAGTACTTC.

This clone was detected only a few times. As DNA, the CDR3 is TGCAGCGTTGATCCTAGCGGCGAGCAGTTCTTC. This sequence encodes CSVDPSGEQFF. The chain carries TRBV29-1 and TRBJ2-1, with TRBD2 matching over 7 bases. V shed 3 bases, J shed 10 bases, and the junction held 3 bases outside the gene matches. Germline V gives CDR1 SQVTM, CDR2 ANQGSEA. CDR3 length: 11 residues.

The genes are TRBV19 and TRBJ1-6, with D unresolved. Germline V CDR1 and CDR2: LNHDA, SQIVND (reference sequence). Trimming stripped 3 bases from V and 9 bases from J, with 6 bases between. The CDR3 length is 12 residues. CDR3 loop: CASSIGSSPLHF. DNA for the CDR3: TGTGCCAGTAGTATTGGTAGTTCACCCCTCCACTTT. Complete variable domain (other parts from reference TRBV19 and TRBJ1-6): DGGITQSPKYLFRKEGQNVTLSCEQNLNHDAMYWYRQDPGQGLRLIYYSQIVNDFQKGDIAEGYSVSREKKESFPLTVTSAQKNPTAFYLCASSIGSSPLHFGNGTRLTVT.